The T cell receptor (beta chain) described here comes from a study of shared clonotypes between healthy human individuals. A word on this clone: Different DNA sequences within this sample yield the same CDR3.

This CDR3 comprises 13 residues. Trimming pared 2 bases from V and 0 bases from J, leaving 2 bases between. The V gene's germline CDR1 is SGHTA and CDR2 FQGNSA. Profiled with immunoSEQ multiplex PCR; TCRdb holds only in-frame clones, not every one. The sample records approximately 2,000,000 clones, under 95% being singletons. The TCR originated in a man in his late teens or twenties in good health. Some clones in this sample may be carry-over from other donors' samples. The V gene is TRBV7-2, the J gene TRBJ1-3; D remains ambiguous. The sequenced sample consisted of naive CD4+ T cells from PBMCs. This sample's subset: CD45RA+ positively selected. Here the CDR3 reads CASSLSSGNTIYF. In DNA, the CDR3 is TGTGCCAGCAGCTTAAGCTCTGGAAACACCATATATTTT.